This TCR beta chain was documented in a study of T cells in Graves' hyperthyroidism and ophthalmopathy. Findings and caveats of the study: Ophthalmopathy was model-predicted a median 6.5 months pre-onset. Most clonotypes expanded in thyroid above 0.001 were likewise present in blood.

The table lists this clonotype with many counts. Its target is unknown. These patients, aged 18 to 65, had recently diagnosed hyperthyroidism lasting under 2 months. PBMCs were sourced from more than 7.5 ml fresh peripheral blood. The CDR3 spans 12 residues. V was clipped by 6 bases and J by 5 bases, with 10 bases between them. Germline V gives CDR1 MNHEY, CDR2 SVGEGT. RNA transcripts provided the source from which TCR beta CDR3 regions were amplified. RT-PCR in the first round (using the HTBI primer set) targeted the TCR CDR3. TCRdb called the multiplex PCR reads again in MiXCR, with one record for every CDR3 protein. The table lists around 560,000 distinct CDR3 sequences, around 15% of them singletons.

The gene calls are TRBV6-2 or TRBV6-3 and TRBJ1-2, with D unclear. Sequenced input: blood. The clonotype originates from a young woman with Graves' hyperthyroidism. The CDR3 bases are TGTGCCAGCAGCGCGGTAACTTATGGCTACACCTTC. Translating gives CASSAVTYGYTF.